This record covers a single T cell receptor (beta chain). This sample stems from a study of blood T cell repertoires in COVID-19. Germline V gene sequence: CDR1 SNHLY, CDR2 FYNNEI. V shed 6 bases, J shed 7 bases, and the junction held 9 bases outside the gene matches. This CDR3 is 15 amino acids long. The data were produced by immunoSEQ multiplex PCR, yet TCRdb's version contains in-frame clones alone and is incomplete. The sample holds 55,000 to 80,000 clones; around nine tenths are singletons and the top ten take under 1.3%. The J gene is TRBJ1-5, the V gene TRBV2; 10 nucleotides agree with TRBD1. The clonotype originates from a man in his 70s with acute or convalescent COVID-19. Sequencing was carried out using peripheral blood. CDR3 sequence: CASSPGTGVYQPQHF. CDR3 sequence (DNA): TGTGCCAGCAGCCCCGGGACAGGGGTTTACCAGCCCCAGCATTTT.